The 32 T cell receptor beta chains presented below share a single source sample, sequenced in a study of CD8 T cells in ankylosing spondylitis. TCRdb reprocessed the 5' RACE reads via MiXCR and lists one record per CDR3 protein. The repertoire holds about 240,000 distinct CDR3 sequences, with under 8.5% as singletons. Sequencing was done on a sample of blood, either unsorted or a sorted T cell fraction (not recorded which). These receptors came from a female donor with ankylosing spondylitis or in good health (not recorded which).

In its sample, this clonotype was seen many times. V gene TRBV4-3 combines with J gene TRBJ1-1; TRBD1 aligns across 11 bases. CDR1 is LGHNA and CDR2 is YSLEER in the germline V gene. J lost 5 bases, V lost 4 bases, and 9 bases had no gene match. The CDR3 spans 16 residues. The CDR3 nucleotides are TGCGCCAGCAGCCGTAGACAAGGGACAGGGGGAACTGAAGCTTTCTTT. Its protein is CASSRRQGTGGTEAFF.

This chain uses TRBV7-9 with TRBJ2-3, with a possible D match to TRBD2 (5 bases). V was trimmed by 5 bases and J by 11 bases, leaving 11 bases between them. CDR3 size: 11 residues. Germline V lookup: CDR1 SEHNR, CDR2 FQNEAQ (reference sequence). The CDR3 protein is CASSPLGKQYF. In nucleotides, the CDR3 is TGTGCCAGCAGCCCGCTCGGGAAGCAGTATTTT.

V is TRBV20-1 and J is TRBJ2-7; TRBD1 matches 9 bases. Unmatched junction bases numbered 3, after V lost 4 bases and J lost 2 bases. The CDR3 extends over 13 amino acids. Per germline, CDR1 DFQATT and CDR2 SNEGSKA (reference sequence). The CDR3 loop is CSAIRDRAYEQYF. The CDR3 coding sequence is TGCAGTGCTATCCGGGACAGGGCCTACGAGCAGTACTTC.

This clonotype was picked up many times. The chain carries TRBV27 and TRBJ2-1; D may be TRBD1 (6 bases). V lost 7 bases, J lost 5 bases, and 15 bases lay in between. There are 14 residues in the CDR3. The germline V gene has CDR1 MNHEY and CDR2 SMNVEV (reference sequence). CDR3 sequence (DNA): TGTGCCAGCACCTCAGGGGTGGGGCACAATGAGCAGTTCTTC. Translation: CASTSGVGHNEQFF.

This clonotype has ten or more counts. This chain uses TRBV7-2 with TRBJ1-5, with D possibly TRBD1 on 6 matching bases. Germline V gives CDR1 SGHTA, CDR2 FQGNSA. CDR3 size: 16 residues. Trimming took off 5 bases at V and 2 bases at J, with 16 bases between the two ends. CDR3 DNA: TGTGCCAGCAGCCCAGGGGCACATAGGGGCAATCAGCCCCAGCATTTT. It is translated as CASSPGAHRGNQPQHF.

This clonotype was detected many times. The CDR3 loop is CASSPQESTEAFF. In DNA, the CDR3 is TGTGCCAGCTCACCGCAGGAATCCACTGAAGCTTTCTTT. The rearrangement joins TRBV18 to TRBJ1-1; D ambiguous. Between the trimmed V and J ends, which lost 3 bases and 4 bases, there was a span of 9 bases. Germline CDR1 KGHSH, CDR2 LQKENI. The CDR3 runs to 13 residues. Together with reference TRBV18 and TRBJ1-1, the CDR3 gives the full variable domain: NAGVMQNPRHLVRRRGQEARLRCSPMKGHSHVYWYRQLPEEGLKFMVYLQKENIIDESGMPKERFSAEFPKEGPSILRIQQVVRGDSAAYFCASSPQESTEAFFGQGTRLTVV.

The V call is TRBV7-2, the J call TRBJ2-1, with TRBD2 as a possible D gene (6 bases). V gave up 6 bases and J gave up 3 bases, with 15 bases separating them. Germline assignment: CDR1 SGHTA and CDR2 FQGNSA. The CDR3 is 15 amino acids. CDR3 region: CASREGPTHYNEQFF. For the CDR3, the DNA is TGTGCCAGCAGGGAGGGACCAACGCACTACAATGAGCAGTTCTTC.

This clonotype appeared a few times. J is TRBJ2-1 and V is TRBV7-9; a possible D gene is TRBD1 (6 bases). Trimming cost V 5 bases and J 9 bases, with 17 bases left between them. Germline V gene sequence: CDR1 SEHNR, CDR2 FQNEAQ (reference sequence). The CDR3 loop spans 14 amino acids. This CDR3 is CASSPLRGSGEQFF. The DNA of the CDR3 is TGTGCCAGCAGCCCCCTGAGGGGGAGCGGTGAGCAGTTCTTC. Supplemented by reference TRBV7-9 and TRBJ2-1, the full variable domain reads DTGVSQNPRHKITKRGQNVTFRCDPISEHNRLYWYRQTLGQGPEFLTYFQNEAQLEKSRLLSDRFSAERPKGSFSTLEIQRTEQGDSAMYLCASSPLRGSGEQFFGPGTRLTVL.

This clonotype was observed many times. This chain links TRBV20-1 with TRBJ2-3, with D hard to call. Trimming stripped 5 bases from V and 2 bases from J, with 8 bases between. Germline CDR1 and CDR2: DFQATT and SNEGSKA (reference sequence). The CDR3 is made up of 12 amino acids. CDR3 nucleotide sequence: TGCAGTGCTGGGGTGGTCACAGATACGCAGTATTTT. It specifies CSAGVVTDTQYF.

This clonotype was detected a few times. The J gene is TRBJ1-1, the V gene TRBV7-2, with TRBD1 matching over 7 bases. The germline CDR1 and CDR2 sequences are SGHTA and FQGNSA. This CDR3 comprises 17 residues. Germline trimming cut 0 bases from V and 1 base from J; bases unmatched to any gene: 8. DNA for the CDR3: TGTGCCAGCAGCTTAGCGGGGACAGACCAACCGAACACTGAAGCTTTCTTT. Translated, it gives CASSLAGTDQPNTEAFF.

Ten or more counts support this clonotype. The gene calls are TRBV29-1 and TRBJ2-4, with 7 nucleotides matching TRBD2. Germline trimming cut 4 bases from V and 0 bases from J; bases unmatched to any gene: 3. The CDR3 extends over 14 amino acids. The germline V gene encodes CDR1 SQVTM and CDR2 ANQGSEA. CDR3 residues: CSVAASGAKNIQYF. For the CDR3, the DNA is TGCAGCGTTGCGGCTAGCGGAGCCAAAAACATTCAGTACTTC.

This clonotype has at least ten counts. The chain combines TRBV20-1 with TRBJ2-1, with a possible D match to TRBD2 (6 bases). The CDR3 spans 14 residues. V shed 2 bases and J shed 7 bases, with 15 bases lying between them. Germline V gives CDR1 DFQATT, CDR2 SNEGSKA (reference sequence). As DNA, the CDR3 is TGCAGTGCTAGAATAAGGGACTCTCAGAATGAGCAGTTCTTC. Translation gives CSARIRDSQNEQFF.

This clonotype was counted ten times or more. The genes are TRBV11-3 and TRBJ2-1, with unresolved D. The V end lost 5 bases, the J end lost 4 bases, and 9 bases lay between the germline ends. The germline V gene encodes CDR1 SGHNT and CDR2 YENEEA. The CDR3 length is 13 residues. CDR3 in amino acids: CASSQSGYNEQFF. CDR3 nucleotides: TGTGCCAGCAGCCAGAGTGGTTACAATGAGCAGTTCTTC.

This clonotype has a count of ten or more. The rearrangement links TRBV7-2 to TRBJ2-4, with 13 bases aligning to TRBD2. Germline V lookup: CDR1 SGHTA, CDR2 FQGNSA. The CDR3 has 17 amino acids. V gave up 5 bases and J gave up 6 bases; unmatched junction bases: 10. The CDR3 reads CASSPRGGLAGRNIQYF. DNA of the CDR3: TGTGCCAGCAGCCCTAGGGGGGGACTAGCGGGAAGAAACATTCAGTACTTC.

This clonotype was counted ten times or more. This chain connects TRBV6-2 or TRBV6-3 to TRBJ1-5, with D unclear. This CDR3 region has 13 residues. Germline lookup yields CDR1 MNHEY and CDR2 SVGEGT. The germline V and J ends were trimmed by 6 bases and 9 bases, with 15 bases remaining between them. The CDR3 sequence: CASRPDGGRPQHF. The CDR3 nucleotides read TGTGCCAGCAGACCGGACGGAGGCAGGCCCCAGCATTTT.

This clonotype was seen repeatedly, ten times or more. The V and J genes are TRBV27 and TRBJ2-3, with 7 bases that match TRBD2. The trim removed 5 bases at V and 11 bases at J, leaving 7 bases unmatched. The germline gives CDR1 MNHEY, CDR2 SMNVEV (reference sequence). This CDR3 contains 12 residues. CDR3 loop: CASSVGGTMQYF. In DNA form, the CDR3 reads TGTGCCAGCAGTGTGGGGGGGACTATGCAGTATTTT.

This clonotype has a count of ten or more. V is TRBV6-5 and J is TRBJ2-1; the D is unclear. The germline CDR1 and CDR2 sequences are MNHEY and SVGAGI. V shed 5 bases and J shed 6 bases, with 8 bases lying between them. This CDR3 spans 12 amino acids. CDR3 region: CASSGVFNEQFF. Written as DNA, the CDR3 is TGTGCCAGCAGTGGGGTCTTCAATGAGCAGTTCTTC.

This clonotype was counted between two and nine times. The J gene is TRBJ2-4, the V gene TRBV7-2, with D tentatively TRBD1 (5 bases). This CDR3 has 17 residues. The V end lost 3 bases, the J end lost 2 bases, and 17 bases lay between the germline ends. From germline, CDR1 is SGHTA and CDR2 FQGNSA. In DNA, the CDR3 is TGTGCCAGCAGCTTTGGGTTAGGGGCGAGGACCAAAAACATTCAGTACTTC. This translates into CASSFGLGARTKNIQYF.

The sample holds many counts of this clonotype. This chain connects TRBV28 to TRBJ2-3; maybe TRBD2 (6 bases). The CDR3 totals 16 residues. V lost 8 bases to trimming and J lost 0 bases, with 18 bases between them. Looked up from germline, CDR1 is MDHEN and CDR2 is SYDVKM. CDR3: CASDRPGSPSTDTQYF. The CDR3, as DNA: TGTGCCAGCGATCGGCCCGGGAGCCCTAGCACAGATACGCAGTATTTT.

The rearrangement uses TRBV11-2 and TRBJ2-1, with a tentative D call TRBD2 (6 bases). CDR1 is SGHAT and CDR2 is FQNNGV in the germline V gene. CDR3 size: 18 residues. Trimming took 4 bases from V and 6 from J, leaving 25 bases between them. CDR3 nucleotides: TGTGCCAGCAGCTCCCCGCCTAGGTTAGTCGTCGGGGGCAATGAGCAGTTCTTC. Translating gives CASSSPPRLVVGGNEQFF.

Many counts were recorded for this clonotype. The rearrangement uses TRBV6-5 and TRBJ2-3; 8 nucleotides agree with TRBD2. The trim removed 5 bases at V and 2 bases at J, leaving 15 bases unmatched. Germline assignment: CDR1 MNHEY and CDR2 SVGAGI. There are 18 residues in the CDR3. The CDR3 DNA sequence: TGTGCCAGCAGTCACGACTTTCGAACGGGAGGGATCACAGATACGCAGTATTTT. Amino acid sequence: CASSHDFRTGGITDTQYF.

This clonotype has ten or more counts. The chain joins TRBV9 to TRBJ2-1; 9 bases are a match to TRBD2. The V gene end was trimmed by 0 bases and the J gene end by 3 bases; junction bases not matched to a gene: 7. This CDR3 has 17 amino acids. CDR1 and CDR2 from the germline V gene are SGDLS and YYNGEE. The CDR3 protein is CASSVGDSGGVYNEQFF. CDR3 DNA sequence: TGTGCCAGCAGCGTAGGTGATAGCGGGGGAGTCTACAATGAGCAGTTCTTC.

This clonotype was seen ten or more times. The gene calls are TRBV5-1 and TRBJ2-1; D remains ambiguous. Germline-derived CDR1 and CDR2 are SGHRS and YFSETQ. V lost 5 bases to trimming and J lost 3 bases, with 9 bases between them. The CDR3 covers 13 residues. The CDR3 nucleotides are TGCGCCAGCAGTTTCGACGTCTACAATGAGCAGTTCTTC. This sequence encodes CASSFDVYNEQFF.

The table lists this clonotype with many counts. The V and J genes are TRBV28 and TRBJ2-7; TRBD2 matches 7 bases. Germline lookup yields CDR1 MDHEN and CDR2 SYDVKM. The CDR3 loop spans 16 amino acids. V gave up 4 bases and J gave up 3 bases; unmatched junction bases: 12. CDR3 residues: CASSSGGWDRVYEQYF. CDR3 nucleotide sequence: TGTGCCAGCAGTTCCGGGGGGTGGGACCGGGTCTACGAGCAGTACTTC.

This clonotype was observed many times. CDR3 residues: CASSVEDGTEAFF. The DNA for the CDR3 is TGTGCCAGCAGCGTAGAAGACGGCACTGAAGCTTTCTTT. The gene calls are TRBV9 and TRBJ1-1; the D is unclear. The CDR3 is made up of 13 amino acids. Trimming took off 0 bases at V and 4 bases at J, with 7 bases between the two ends. Looked up from germline, CDR1 is SGDLS and CDR2 is YYNGEE.

CDR3 DNA: TGTGCCAGCAGCAAACAGGACAGGGCTTTTGCCCTTGACGAGCAGTACTTC. Residues: CASSKQDRAFALDEQYF. This chain joins TRBV21-1 and TRBJ2-7; the table's D call, TRBD1, has no DNA check behind it. TRBV21-1 has pseudogene status. The CDR3 is 17 amino acids.

This clonotype was counted at least ten times. V usage is TRBV4-3 and J usage is TRBJ1-6; D unresolved. V lost 6 bases to trimming and J lost 3 bases, with 12 bases between them. Germline CDR1 and CDR2: LGHNA and YSLEER. This CDR3 has 15 residues. The CDR3 loop reads CASREGRLYNSPLHF. CDR3 in DNA: TGCGCCAGCAGGGAAGGACGGCTCTATAATTCACCCCTCCACTTT.

This clonotype was observed a few times. The chain employs TRBV10-3 and TRBJ1-5; unclear D gene. The CDR3 loop spans 15 amino acids. The germline gives CDR1 ENHRY, CDR2 SYGVKD. V was cut by 4 bases and J by 0 bases, with 10 bases left in between. In DNA form, the CDR3 reads TGTGCCATCAGTGCCACAAAGAATAGCAATCAGCCCCAGCATTTT. This gives the protein CAISATKNSNQPQHF.

This clonotype was seen a handful of times. The V gene is TRBV6-2 or TRBV6-3, the J gene TRBJ1-5; 9 nucleotides align to TRBD1. Germline V CDR1 and CDR2: MNHEY, SVGEGT. The CDR3 has 17 residues. Losses at the gene ends were 2 bases for V and 2 bases for J; bases not matched to a gene: 7. The CDR3 bases are TGTGCCAGCAGTTACCCGCTCGACAGGGGGGGCAATCAGCCCCAGCATTTT. Encoded protein: CASSYPLDRGGNQPQHF.

This clonotype appeared many times. The CDR3 nucleotides read TGCAGTGCTAGCCGCACAGCGAACACTGAAGCTTTCTTT. Its protein product is CSASRTANTEAFF. This rearrangement joins TRBV20-1 to TRBJ1-1, with D unclear. The V and J ends lost 3 bases and 1 base respectively, with 9 bases between them. This CDR3 is 13 amino acids long. Germline CDR1 is DFQATT and CDR2 is SNEGSKA (reference sequence).

This clonotype came up many times. CDR3 residues: CASSVGGSRVNEQFF. The DNA for the CDR3 is TGTGCCAGCAGCGTAGGAGGGAGTAGGGTCAATGAGCAGTTCTTC. V gene TRBV9 combines with J gene TRBJ2-1; D possibly corresponds to TRBD2 (5 bases). CDR3 length equals 15 residues. The germline gives CDR1 SGDLS, CDR2 YYNGEE. V shed 0 bases and J shed 6 bases, with 13 bases lying between them.

This clonotype was recorded many times. V and J are TRBV5-1 and TRBJ2-5; D perhaps matches TRBD2 (6 bases). CDR3 length: 13 amino acids. Trimming left V 3 bases short and J 1 base short, with 7 bases between. CDR1 SGHRS and CDR2 YFSETQ come from the germline V gene. CDR3: CASSWGVQETQYF. CDR3 bases: TGCGCCAGCAGCTGGGGGGTCCAAGAGACCCAGTACTTC.